The clone carrying this T cell receptor (beta chain) was seen only once. The data belong to a study of blood T cell repertoires in COVID-19. Study summary: The study drew acute and convalescent COVID-19 samples from the United States, Italy and Spain. From T cells, B-cell-depleted T cells, or PBMCs came the material, which was cDNA or gDNA.

The CDR3 is made up of 14 amino acids. Germline CDR1 and CDR2: SNHLY and FYNNEI. V gave up 3 bases and J gave up 0 bases; unmatched junction bases: 1. Authors' data handling: Estimation of nucleated cell counts was performed using reference gene primer amplification. Clones were read by immunoSEQ multiplex PCR, and TCRdb kept only the in-frame ones, dropping some. V, J and clone size reflect that table, while D and trimming were determined from the DNA. The sample contains almost 200,000 clones, roughly nine tenths of which appear only once. The receptor comes from a woman in her seventies with acute or convalescent COVID-19. The rearrangement links TRBV2 to TRBJ2-7; the match to TRBD1 covers 8 bases. Sequenced sample: peripheral blood. The CDR3 is CASSDRGHSYEQYF. CDR3 DNA: TGTGCCAGCAGTGACAGGGGGCACTCCTACGAGCAGTACTTC.